Each of the 25 T cell receptor beta chains below was sequenced from the same sample in a study of blood T cell repertoires in COVID-19. Repertoires were generated with immunoSEQ multiplex PCR, while TCRdb's copy carries only in-frame clones and drops some. Of about 130,000 clones in the sample, around 79% were seen once. Sequencing was carried out using peripheral blood. The receptors were sampled from a woman in her 70s with COVID-19, enrolled during active disease.

The chain combines TRBV28 with TRBJ2-5, with D possibly matching TRBD1 (5 bases). TRBJ2-7 matches the DNA end more closely, so the J call is doubtful. The CDR3 has 18 amino acids. Germline CDR1 and CDR2: MDHEN and SYDVKM. CDR3 nucleotide sequence: TGTGCCAGCAGTTTAAAAGGTGGTCCGGCAGGGCGGTTCTACGAGCAGTACTTC. Translated: CASSLKGGPAGRFYEQYF.

The V and J genes are TRBV6-2 or TRBV6-3 and TRBJ2-1; D gene uncertain. Germline V gene sequence: CDR1 MNHEY, CDR2 SVGEGT. V was shortened by 2 bases and J by 8 bases, with 10 bases between the two germline ends. The CDR3 extends over 13 amino acids. CDR3 DNA: TGTGCCAGCAGTTACCAAGCCCTCCATGAGCAGTTCTTC. It codes for CASSYQALHEQFF.

The chain links TRBV2 to TRBJ2-5; D is ambiguous. Looked up from germline, CDR1 is SNHLY and CDR2 is FYNNEI. The CDR3 covers 13 residues. V lost 3 bases to trimming and J lost 1 base, with 6 bases between them. CDR3 DNA: TGTGCCAGCAGTGAGAGCATCCAAGAGACCCAGTACTTC. It translates to CASSESIQETQYF.

V and J are TRBV9 and TRBJ1-4; a possible D gene is TRBD1 (6 bases). V was trimmed by 4 bases and J by 5 bases, leaving 18 bases between them. CDR1 is SGDLS, CDR2 YYNGEE, per germline. This CDR3 contains 16 residues. The CDR3 reads CASSRSSQGLNEKLFF. In nucleotides, the CDR3 is TGTGCCAGCAGCCGGTCGTCACAGGGCCTGAATGAAAAACTGTTTTTT. The variable domain in full, completed from reference TRBV9 and TRBJ1-4, reads DSGVTQTPKHLITATGQRVTLRCSPRSGDLSVYWYQQSLDQGLQFLIQYYNGEERAKGNILERFSAQQFPDLHSELNLSSLELGDSALYFCASSRSSQGLNEKLFFGSGTQLSVL.

The chain carries TRBV5-1 and TRBJ1-4; TRBD1 agrees at 7 bases. The V and J ends lost 4 bases and 7 bases, in that order; junction bases with no gene match: 13. This CDR3 has 16 amino acids. Germline V lookup: CDR1 SGHRS, CDR2 YFSETQ. The CDR3 reads CASSTMGRGSGEKLFF. In nucleotides, the CDR3 is TGCGCCAGCAGCACTATGGGCAGGGGGTCGGGTGAAAAACTGTTTTTT.

V is TRBV7-2 and J is TRBJ2-5; 14 nucleotides align to TRBD2. J was trimmed by 5 bases and V by 5 bases; bases with no gene match: 10. The CDR3 is 17 amino acids. Germline loops: CDR1 SGHTA, CDR2 FQGNSA. The CDR3 here is CASSGSRLAGGFETQYF. The CDR3 nucleotides read TGTGCCAGCAGCGGCAGCCGACTAGCGGGGGGGTTTGAGACCCAGTACTTC.

In its sample, this clone was seen a few times. The chain links TRBV6-5 to TRBJ2-7; D is possibly TRBD2 (6 bases). Germline V lookup: CDR1 MNHEY, CDR2 SVGAGI. V shed 9 bases and J shed 3 bases, with 15 bases lying between them. CDR3 length: 13 amino acids. For the CDR3, the DNA is TGTGCCAGTAAAATGGGGGGTCGCTACGAGCAGTACTTC. Its protein is CASKMGGRYEQYF.

This chain uses TRBV5-1 with TRBJ2-2, with 7 bases that match TRBD2. CDR1 is SGHRS and CDR2 is YFSETQ in the germline V gene. V was pared by 2 bases and J by 7 bases, with 14 bases of the junction left unmatched. This CDR3 has 17 amino acids. The DNA for the CDR3 is TGCGCCAGCAGCTTTTCAGCGGGACGAAGTTTGGGCGGGGAGCTGTTTTTT. Protein: CASSFSAGRSLGGELFF.

This chain links TRBV2 with TRBJ1-5, with D possibly TRBD1 on 5 matching bases. The length of the CDR3 is 13 residues. Germline CDR1 is SNHLY and CDR2 is FYNNEI. Trimming shortened V by 6 bases and J by 10 bases, and 16 bases separated the two germline ends. The DNA of the CDR3 is TGTGCCAGCAGCGACGCGCGGGGGGGACCCCAGCATTTT. Its protein product is CASSDARGGPQHF.

The V call is TRBV6-2 or TRBV6-3, the J call TRBJ1-5; maybe TRBD1 (6 bases). V lost 4 bases and J lost 3, with 13 bases in between. CDR3 length equals 15 residues. Germline V gives CDR1 MNHEY, CDR2 SVGEGT. The CDR3, as DNA: TGTGCCAGCAGTTGGGGACAAGACAACAATCAGCCCCAGCATTTT. This codes for CASSWGQDNNQPQHF.

This clone was picked up one time. This rearrangement joins TRBV5-1 to TRBJ2-1; D gene uncertain. Germline V gene lookup returns CDR1 SGHRS and CDR2 YFSETQ. This CDR3 contains 14 residues. Trimming removed 4 bases at V and 6 bases at J, with 14 bases between. CDR3 protein: CASSPQRVPNEQFF. CDR3 in DNA: TGCGCCAGCAGCCCCCAACGGGTCCCCAATGAGCAGTTCTTC.

The chain uses TRBV11-2 and TRBJ1-1; maybe TRBD1 (5 bases). V shed 1 base and J shed 0 bases, with 15 bases lying between them. CDR3 size: 17 residues. CDR1 and CDR2 from the germline V gene are SGHAT and FQNNGV. The DNA of the CDR3 is TGTGCCAGCAGCTTAGTTGGTTTTAGACAGCTGAACACTGAAGCTTTCTTT. The encoded protein is CASSLVGFRQLNTEAFF.

The gene calls are TRBV30 and TRBJ1-1, with 7 bases identical to TRBD1. The V gene end was trimmed by 3 bases and the J gene end by 1 base; junction bases not matched to a gene: 8. This CDR3 has 15 amino acids. From germline, CDR1 is GTSNPN and CDR2 SVGIG (reference sequence). In DNA, the CDR3 is TGTGCCTGGAGAGAACACAGGGGCCAGAACACTGAAGCTTTCTTT. This gives the protein CAWREHRGQNTEAFF.

V and J are TRBV11-2 and TRBJ2-7; the D gene is possibly TRBD1 (5 bases). This CDR3 comprises 16 residues. Between the trimmed V and J ends, which lost 3 bases and 0 bases, there was a span of 15 bases. From germline, CDR1 is SGHAT and CDR2 FQNNGV. CDR3 nucleotide sequence: TGTGCCAGCAGCTTCCAACTGGACACCCGCTCCTACGAGCAGTACTTC. This sequence encodes CASSFQLDTRSYEQYF.

CDR3 nucleotide sequence: TGTGCCACCAGCAGACTGTTGAACACTGAAGCTTTCTTT. It codes for CATSRLLNTEAFF. This chain joins TRBV15 and TRBJ1-1; D unclear. Looked up from germline, CDR1 is LNHNV and CDR2 is YYDKDF (reference sequence). V was shortened by 2 bases and J by 0 bases, with 4 bases between the two germline ends. The CDR3 totals 13 residues.

The V gene is TRBV5-4, the J gene TRBJ1-2; no firm D call. There are 13 residues in the CDR3. The germline V gene encodes CDR1 SGHNT and CDR2 YYREEE (reference sequence). V lost 3 bases, J lost 8 bases, and 14 bases lay in between. This chain's CDR3 is CASSSAGSSGYTF. DNA of the CDR3: TGTGCCAGCAGCTCCGCGGGATCGTCGGGCTACACCTTC.

In this sample, this clone turned up a few times. Relative to the germline gene, one junction end is altered; a read error may explain this. The chain combines TRBV7-9 with TRBJ1-4; 8 bases are shared with TRBD1. The CDR3 is 12 amino acids. Germline V gives CDR1 SEHNR, CDR2 FQNEAQ (reference sequence). CDR3 sequence (DNA): TGTGCCAGCAGCCCAGTGACGGACAGGGTCGTTTTT. As protein: CASSPVTDRVVF.

The V gene is TRBV19, the J gene TRBJ1-2; 8 bases fit TRBD1. The CDR3 runs to 14 residues. The germline V gene encodes CDR1 LNHDA and CDR2 SQIVND (reference sequence). Trimming cost V 9 bases and J 10 bases; bases outside gene matches: 16. CDR3 protein: CASGNLGQGQDYTF. The CDR3 region has the DNA TGTGCCAGCGGAAACCTAGGACAGGGCCAAGACTACACCTTC.

This chain joins TRBV7-8 and TRBJ1-5; 8 nucleotides line up with TRBD1. V trimming: 6 bases; J trimming: 3 bases; junction bases outside the gene matches: 10. CDR1 SGHVS and CDR2 FQNEAQ come from the germline V gene. This CDR3 contains 16 residues. In DNA form, the CDR3 reads TGTGCCAGCAGTTGGAACGGGACAGGCCTCAATCAGCCCCAGCATTTT. It specifies CASSWNGTGLNQPQHF. Full variable domain (rest looked up from reference TRBV7-8 and TRBJ1-5): GAGVSQSPRYKVAKRGQDVALRCDPISGHVSLFWYQQALGQGPEFLTYFQNEAQLDKSGLPSDRFFAERPEGSVSTLKIQRTQQEDSAVYLCASSWNGTGLNQPQHFGDGTRLSIL.

This clone turned up a few times. V usage is TRBV11-2 and J usage is TRBJ1-6; D unresolved. Trimming took off 0 bases at V and 8 bases at J, with 11 bases between the two ends. The CDR3 runs to 15 residues. Germline V gives CDR1 SGHAT, CDR2 FQNNGV. In nucleotides, the CDR3 is TGTGCCAGCAGCTTAGAGCGGAGGAGCGATTCACCCCTCCACTTT. Protein product: CASSLERRSDSPLHF.

This clone was detected a few times. The gene calls are TRBV3-1 (or the pseudogene TRBV3-2) and TRBJ2-7; D gene ambiguous. The length of the CDR3 is 13 residues. From germline, CDR1 is LGHDT and CDR2 YNNKEL (reference sequence). V shed 1 base and J shed 5 bases, with 9 bases lying between them. The CDR3 is CASSQVRRDEQYF. The DNA for the CDR3 is TGTGCCAGCAGCCAAGTGAGGCGCGACGAGCAGTACTTC.

The gene calls are TRBV12-2 and TRBJ2-3; TRBD2 was called by the table and not checked on the DNA. TRBV12-2 is recorded as a pseudogene. The CDR3 covers 19 residues. The CDR3 spells CASRLAYRTSGGRTDTQYF. The CDR3 DNA is TGTGCAAGTCGCTTAGCTTACCGGACTAGCGGGGGCCGCACAGATACGCAGTATTTT.

This chain uses TRBV3-1 (or the pseudogene TRBV3-2) with TRBJ1-2; D is ambiguous. V lost 4 bases, J lost 5 bases, and 14 bases lay in between. This CDR3 spans 14 amino acids. Germline V gene lookup returns CDR1 LGHDT and CDR2 YNNKEL (reference sequence). As DNA, the CDR3 is TGTGCCAGCAGCCCAGACGAGGCGGGGTATGGCTACACCTTC. Translated: CASSPDEAGYGYTF.

This clone has just a few counts. V usage is TRBV4-2 and J usage is TRBJ2-7, with D maybe TRBD2 (6 bases). This CDR3 is 14 amino acids long. In germline, CDR1 is LGHNA, CDR2 YNFKEQ. The germline V and J ends were trimmed by 0 bases and 7 bases, with 13 bases remaining between them. The CDR3 bases are TGTGCCAGCAGCCAAGATACTAGCTTCGGTGAGCAGTACTTC. Translated, it gives CASSQDTSFGEQYF.

This chain joins TRBV2 and TRBJ2-7; 9 bases line up with TRBD2. This CDR3 contains 15 residues. V gave up 6 bases and J gave up 6 bases; unmatched junction bases: 12. Germline CDR1 and CDR2: SNHLY and FYNNEI. The CDR3 sequence is CASSPRSGGPPEQYF. CDR3 coding DNA: TGTGCCAGCAGCCCCCGAAGCGGGGGGCCCCCCGAGCAGTACTTC. Full variable domain (rest looked up from reference TRBV2 and TRBJ2-7): EPEVTQTPSHQVTQMGQEVILRCVPISNHLYFYWYRQILGQKVEFLVSFYNNEISEKSEIFDDQFSVERPDGSNFTLKIRSTKLEDSAMYFCASSPRSGGPPEQYFGPGTRLTVT.